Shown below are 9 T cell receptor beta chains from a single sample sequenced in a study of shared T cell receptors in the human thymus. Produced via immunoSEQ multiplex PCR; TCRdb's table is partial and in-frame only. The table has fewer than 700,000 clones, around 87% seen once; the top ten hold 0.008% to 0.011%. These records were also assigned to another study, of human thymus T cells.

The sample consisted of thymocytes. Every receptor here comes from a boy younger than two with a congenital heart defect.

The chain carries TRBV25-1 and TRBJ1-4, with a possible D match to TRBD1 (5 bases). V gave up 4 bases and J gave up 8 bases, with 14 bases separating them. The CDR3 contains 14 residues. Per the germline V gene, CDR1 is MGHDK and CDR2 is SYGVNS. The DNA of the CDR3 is TGTGCCAGCAGTGCCCCTGGGGGGGAGGAAAAACTGTTTTTT. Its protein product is CASSAPGGEEKLFF.

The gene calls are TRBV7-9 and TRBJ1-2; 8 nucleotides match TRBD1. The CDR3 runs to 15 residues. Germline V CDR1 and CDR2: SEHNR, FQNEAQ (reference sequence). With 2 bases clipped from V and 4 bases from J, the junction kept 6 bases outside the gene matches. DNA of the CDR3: TGTGCCAGCAGCTTATGGGACAGGAAGCCCTATGGCTACACCTTC. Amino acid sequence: CASSLWDRKPYGYTF.

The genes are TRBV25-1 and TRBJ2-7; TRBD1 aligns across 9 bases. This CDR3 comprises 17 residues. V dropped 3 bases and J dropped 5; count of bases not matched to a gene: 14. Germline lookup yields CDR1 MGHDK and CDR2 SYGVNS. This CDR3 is CASSDRSLDRGTNEQYF. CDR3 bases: TGTGCCAGCAGTGATAGGAGCTTGGACAGGGGCACCAACGAGCAGTACTTC.

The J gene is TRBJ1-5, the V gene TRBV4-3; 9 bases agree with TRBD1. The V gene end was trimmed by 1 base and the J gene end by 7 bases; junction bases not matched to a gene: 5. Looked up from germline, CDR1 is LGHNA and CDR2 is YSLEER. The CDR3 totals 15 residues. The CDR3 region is CASSQVQGAGQPQHF. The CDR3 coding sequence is TGCGCCAGCAGCCAAGTACAGGGGGCCGGACAGCCCCAGCATTTT.

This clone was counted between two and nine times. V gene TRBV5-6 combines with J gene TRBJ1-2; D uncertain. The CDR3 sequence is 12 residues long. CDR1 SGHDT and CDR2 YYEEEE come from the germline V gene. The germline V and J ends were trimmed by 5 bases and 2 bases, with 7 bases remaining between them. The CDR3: CASRALNYGYTF. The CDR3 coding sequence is TGTGCCAGCAGGGCCCTGAACTATGGCTACACCTTC.

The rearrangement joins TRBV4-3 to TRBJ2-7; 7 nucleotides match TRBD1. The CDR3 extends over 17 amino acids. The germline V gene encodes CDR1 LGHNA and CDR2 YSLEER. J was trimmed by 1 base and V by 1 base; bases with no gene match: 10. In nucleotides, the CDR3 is TGCGCCAGCAGCCAAGTCCGATCACGGGACAGTTCCTACGAGCAGTACTTC. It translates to CASSQVRSRDSSYEQYF.

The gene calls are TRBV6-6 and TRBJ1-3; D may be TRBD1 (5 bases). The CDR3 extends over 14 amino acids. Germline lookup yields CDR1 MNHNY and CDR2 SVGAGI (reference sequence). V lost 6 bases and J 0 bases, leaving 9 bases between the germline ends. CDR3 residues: CASRSDTSGNTIYF. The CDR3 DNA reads TGTGCCAGCAGATCGGACACCTCTGGAAACACCATATATTTT.

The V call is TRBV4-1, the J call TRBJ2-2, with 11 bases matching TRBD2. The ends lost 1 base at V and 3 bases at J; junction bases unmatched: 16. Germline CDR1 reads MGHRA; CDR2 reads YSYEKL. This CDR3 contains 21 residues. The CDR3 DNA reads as TGCGCCAGCAGCCAAGCCGTCCCAGTCCGACTAGCGGGACTTGACACCGGGGAGCTGTTTTTT. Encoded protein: CASSQAVPVRLAGLDTGELFF.

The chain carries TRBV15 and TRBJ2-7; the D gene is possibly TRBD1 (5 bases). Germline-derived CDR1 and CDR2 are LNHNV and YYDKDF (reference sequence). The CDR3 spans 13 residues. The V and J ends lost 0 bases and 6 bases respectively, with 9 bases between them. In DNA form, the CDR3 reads TGTGCCACCAGCAGAGATGAAAGGGGCGAGCAGTACTTC. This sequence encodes CATSRDERGEQYF. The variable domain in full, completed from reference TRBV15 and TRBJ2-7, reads DAMVIQNPRYQVTQFGKPVTLSCSQTLNHNVMYWYQQKSSQAPKLLFHYYDKDFNNEADTPDNFQSRRPNTSFCFLDIRSPGLGDTAMYLCATSRDERGEQYFGPGTRLTVT.